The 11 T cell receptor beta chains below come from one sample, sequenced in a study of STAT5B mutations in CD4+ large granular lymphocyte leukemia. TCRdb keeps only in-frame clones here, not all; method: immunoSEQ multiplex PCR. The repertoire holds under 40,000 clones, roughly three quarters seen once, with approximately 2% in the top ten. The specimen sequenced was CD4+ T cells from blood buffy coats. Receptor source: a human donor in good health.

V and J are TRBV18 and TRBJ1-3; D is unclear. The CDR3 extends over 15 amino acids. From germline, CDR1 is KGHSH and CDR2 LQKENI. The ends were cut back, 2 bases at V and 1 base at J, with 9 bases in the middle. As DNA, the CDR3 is TGTGCCAGCTCACCAAACGTTGTGTCTGGAAACACCATATATTTT. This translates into CASSPNVVSGNTIYF.

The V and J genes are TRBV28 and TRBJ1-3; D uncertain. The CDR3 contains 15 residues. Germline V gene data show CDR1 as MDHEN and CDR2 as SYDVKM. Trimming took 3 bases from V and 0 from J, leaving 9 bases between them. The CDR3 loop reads CASSFAESSGNTIYF. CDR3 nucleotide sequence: TGTGCCAGCAGTTTTGCGGAGAGCTCTGGAAACACCATATATTTT.

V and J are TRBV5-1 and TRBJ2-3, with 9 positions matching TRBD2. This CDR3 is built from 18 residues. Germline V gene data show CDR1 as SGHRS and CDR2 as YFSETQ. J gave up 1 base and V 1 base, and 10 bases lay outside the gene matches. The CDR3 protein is CASSLWGGSGSGTDTQYF. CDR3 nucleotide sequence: TGCGCCAGCAGCTTGTGGGGGGGTAGCGGGAGTGGCACAGATACGCAGTATTTT.

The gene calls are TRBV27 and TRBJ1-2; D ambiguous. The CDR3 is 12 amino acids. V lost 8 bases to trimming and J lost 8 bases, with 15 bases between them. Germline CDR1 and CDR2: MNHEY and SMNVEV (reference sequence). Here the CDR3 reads CASGGPVLGYTF. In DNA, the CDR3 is TGTGCCAGCGGTGGACCCGTCTTGGGCTACACCTTC.

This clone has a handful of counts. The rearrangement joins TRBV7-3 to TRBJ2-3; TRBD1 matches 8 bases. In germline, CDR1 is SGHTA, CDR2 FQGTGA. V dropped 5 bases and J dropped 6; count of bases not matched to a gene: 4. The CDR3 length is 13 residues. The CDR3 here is CASSKQGADTQYF. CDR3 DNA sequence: TGTGCCAGCAGCAAGCAGGGGGCGGATACGCAGTATTTT.

The DNA for the CDR3 is TGTGCCAGCAGCTGGGGGGTTGCCTACGAGCAGTACTTC. Its protein product is CASSWGVAYEQYF. The chain links TRBV5-6 to TRBJ2-5, with D possibly TRBD2 on 6 matching bases. Near its end, the DNA agrees better with TRBJ2-7, so the J call may be wrong. The germline gives CDR1 SGHDT, CDR2 YYEEEE. This CDR3 spans 13 amino acids.

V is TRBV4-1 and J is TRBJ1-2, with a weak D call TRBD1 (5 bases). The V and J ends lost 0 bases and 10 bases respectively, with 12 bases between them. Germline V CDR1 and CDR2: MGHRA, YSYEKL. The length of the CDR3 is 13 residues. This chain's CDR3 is CASSQDTGGAYTF. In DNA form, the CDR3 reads TGCGCCAGCAGCCAAGATACAGGCGGTGCCTACACCTTC.

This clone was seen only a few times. The CDR3 sequence is CASSLRTNHQETQYF. The CDR3 nucleotides read TGTGCCAGCAGCTTGCGGACTAACCATCAAGAGACCCAGTACTTC. The rearrangement uses TRBV7-9 and TRBJ2-5, with a weak D call TRBD2 (6 bases). The germline V and J ends were trimmed by 3 bases and 2 bases, with 13 bases remaining between them. This CDR3 has 15 residues. Germline CDR1 and CDR2: SEHNR and FQNEAQ (reference sequence).

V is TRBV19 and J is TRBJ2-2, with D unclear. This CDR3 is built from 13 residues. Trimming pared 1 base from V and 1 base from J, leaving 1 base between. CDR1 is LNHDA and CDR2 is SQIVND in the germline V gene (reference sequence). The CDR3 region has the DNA TGTGCCAGTAGTATAGGGAACACCGGGGAGCTGTTTTTT. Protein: CASSIGNTGELFF.

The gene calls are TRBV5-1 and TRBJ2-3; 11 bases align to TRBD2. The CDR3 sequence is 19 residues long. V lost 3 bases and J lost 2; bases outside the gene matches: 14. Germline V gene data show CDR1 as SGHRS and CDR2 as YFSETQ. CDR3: CASSSFASGGLRATDTQYF. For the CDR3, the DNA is TGCGCCAGCAGCTCCTTTGCTAGCGGGGGGCTAAGAGCCACAGATACGCAGTATTTT.

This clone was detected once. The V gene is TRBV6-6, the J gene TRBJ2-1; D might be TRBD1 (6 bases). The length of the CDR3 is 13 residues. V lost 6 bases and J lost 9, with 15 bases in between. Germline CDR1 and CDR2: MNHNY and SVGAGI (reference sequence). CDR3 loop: CASSQGKGGEQFF. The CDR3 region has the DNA TGTGCCAGCAGCCAGGGGAAGGGTGGTGAGCAGTTCTTC.